This T cell receptor (beta chain) was profiled in a study of blood T cell repertoires in COVID-19. J lost 7 bases, V lost 4 bases, and 4 bases had no gene match. CDR3 size: 14 residues. Per germline, CDR1 SEHNR and CDR2 FQNEAQ (reference sequence). Sequencing used immunoSEQ multiplex PCR; TCRdb keeps in-frame clones, though not all of them. Here the sample spans about 370,000 clones, roughly 90% being singletons. What was sequenced was peripheral blood. The V call is TRBV7-9, the J call TRBJ1-4, with 9 positions matching TRBD1. This TCR derives from a woman aged 30 to 39 with COVID-19, enrolled during active disease. The CDR3 DNA reads as TGTGCCAGCAGCTCGGGACAGGGTGCTGAAAAACTGTTTTTT. This sequence encodes CASSSGQGAEKLFF. Combining the CDR3 with reference TRBV7-9 and TRBJ1-4 gives the whole variable domain DTGVSQNPRHKITKRGQNVTFRCDPISEHNRLYWYRQTLGQGPEFLTYFQNEAQLEKSRLLSDRFSAERPKGSFSTLEIQRTEQGDSAMYLCASSSGQGAEKLFFGSGTQLSVL.